This TCR beta chain was found in a study of spatial heterogeneity in lung cancer. The overall study: Samples were donated by 72 untreated early-stage non-small cell lung cancer patients. Available PBMC from follow-up, collected a median of around two years after resection, underwent sequencing.

Germline V lookup: CDR1 PRHDT, CDR2 FYEKMQ (reference sequence). This CDR3 is 14 amino acids long. The ends lost 6 bases at V and 7 bases at J; junction bases unmatched: 11. This sample's time point: blood at routine non-recurrence follow-up after resection. Sequencing of whole RNA from tumor, nontumor lung or frozen PBMC involved no sorting. Individual TCR cDNA molecules each bore their own unique molecular identifier. TCRdb re-called the 5' RACE reads through MiXCR, storing one row per CDR3 protein. Seen here are more than 75,000 distinct CDR3 sequences, approximately 19% observed once, and the top ten hold less than 25%.

The J gene is TRBJ1-2, the V gene TRBV13, with 7 nucleotides matching TRBD1. This clonotype was sampled from a male donor with early-stage non-small cell lung cancer. The sample here was PBMCs, taken at follow-up. The CDR3 DNA is TGTGCCAGCAGGATGACAGGGATTTCGGCTGGCTACACCTTC. Translated: CASRMTGISAGYTF.